Below are 22 T cell receptor beta chains sequenced from a single sample in a study of blood T cell repertoires in COVID-19. The data were produced by immunoSEQ multiplex PCR, yet TCRdb's version contains in-frame clones alone and is incomplete. Among about 170,000 clones, almost 85% were seen once, and the ten largest hold about 2.5%. The source material was peripheral blood. The receptors come from a woman older than 75 with COVID-19, enrolled during active disease.

This clone was recorded only once. The V gene is TRBV19, the J gene TRBJ1-2; the D gene is possibly TRBD1 (5 bases). The V gene lost 8 bases and the J gene lost 8 bases, with 15 bases spanning the gap. In germline, CDR1 is LNHDA, CDR2 SQIVND (reference sequence). The CDR3 has 12 residues. In nucleotides, the CDR3 is TGTGCCAGTGCCCGCAGGGATCTCGGCTACACCTTC. Translation gives CASARRDLGYTF.

V and J are TRBV24-1 and TRBJ1-2; TRBD1 might be the D (6 bases). V was pared by 9 bases and J by 2 bases, with 15 bases between. CDR1 and CDR2 (germline): KGHDR, SFDVKD. CDR3 size: 14 residues. The CDR3, as DNA: TGTGCCACCGACAGGATTACAGGGAACTATGGCTACACCTTC. Encoded protein: CATDRITGNYGYTF.

As regards this clone: At the DNA level, this CDR3 is encoded by other sequences in the same sample as well. DNA for the CDR3: TGTGCCAGCTCACCACTACAGGGGGCAGCTGAAGCTTTCTTT. Encoded protein: CASSPLQGAAEAFF. The chain carries TRBV18 and TRBJ1-1; 9 bases are a match to TRBD1. Germline CDR1 KGHSH, CDR2 LQKENI. The CDR3 length is 14 residues. V lost 1 base to trimming and J lost 6 bases; unmatched junction nucleotides: 3.

V gene TRBV5-6 combines with J gene TRBJ2-7; TRBD1 agrees at 7 bases. This CDR3 has 16 residues. The germline CDR1 and CDR2 sequences are SGHDT and YYEEEE. The trim removed 4 bases at V and 1 base at J, leaving 11 bases unmatched. The CDR3 loop reads CASSTSVWTGSYEQYF. The CDR3 DNA reads as TGTGCCAGCAGCACCTCGGTATGGACAGGTTCCTACGAGCAGTACTTC.

The rearrangement joins TRBV12-3 or TRBV12-4 to TRBJ2-1; D possibly corresponds to TRBD2 (6 bases). CDR3 size: 13 residues. V shed 5 bases and J shed 7 bases, with 12 bases lying between them. This CDR3 reads CASSARGRNEQFF. CDR3 bases: TGTGCCAGCAGTGCACGAGGGAGGAATGAGCAGTTCTTC.

This sequence joins TRBV12-3 or TRBV12-4 and TRBJ1-2; D perhaps matches TRBD1 (6 bases). Trimming left V 1 base short and J 8 bases short, with 8 bases between. The CDR3 spans 12 residues. CDR3 in DNA: TGTGCCAGCAGTTTAGGAAGGGGGGGCTACACCTTC. This sequence encodes CASSLGRGGYTF.

This chain links TRBV20-1 with TRBJ1-3, with TRBD1 matching 8 bases. Germline lookup yields CDR1 DFQATT and CDR2 SNEGSKA (reference sequence). This CDR3 comprises 14 residues. The trim removed 6 bases at V and 4 bases at J, leaving 8 bases unmatched. In DNA form, the CDR3 reads TGCAGTGCGAGTCAGGGGGCTGAGGGAAACACCATATATTTT. It specifies CSASQGAEGNTIYF.

The chain is built from TRBV11-2 and TRBJ2-7; 7 bases fit TRBD2. Unmatched junction bases numbered 6, after V lost 3 bases and J lost 1 base. Germline values: CDR1 SGHAT, CDR2 FQNNGV. The CDR3 loop spans 15 amino acids. This chain's CDR3 is CASSFSSGPSYEQYF. The CDR3 DNA follows: TGTGCCAGCAGCTTCTCTAGCGGACCTTCCTACGAGCAGTACTTC.

There are a few counts of this clone. The chain has TRBV6-5 and TRBJ2-5, with 10 bases aligning to TRBD1. CDR1 MNHEY and CDR2 SVGAGI come from the germline V gene. The CDR3 spans 15 residues. J was trimmed by 3 bases and V by 6 bases; bases with no gene match: 7. The DNA of the CDR3 is TGTGCCAGCAGCCCGGCCGGGACAGGGGAAGAGACCCAGTACTTC. Its protein is CASSPAGTGEETQYF.

This chain joins TRBV7-2 and TRBJ1-2; 8 bases line up with TRBD1. Germline trimming cut 5 bases from V and 7 bases from J; bases unmatched to any gene: 15. CDR3 length: 16 residues. Germline V gene data show CDR1 as SGHTA and CDR2 as FQGNSA. In DNA form, the CDR3 reads TGTGCCAGCAGCCCCCCAAGTGGACAGGGCTTACTTGGCTACACCTTC. This translates into CASSPPSGQGLLGYTF. Variable domain in full (rest from reference TRBV7-2 and TRBJ1-2): GAGVSQSPSNKVTEKGKDVELRCDPISGHTALYWYRQSLGQGLEFLIYFQGNSAPDKSGLPSDRFSAERTGGSVSTLTIQRTQQEDSAVYLCASSPPSGQGLLGYTFGSGTRLTVV.

The J gene is TRBJ2-1, the V gene TRBV3-1 (or the pseudogene TRBV3-2); D gene uncertain. The germline CDR1 and CDR2 sequences are LGHDT and YNNKEL (reference sequence). Trimming took off 6 bases at V and 6 bases at J, with 9 bases between the two ends. The CDR3 loop spans 12 amino acids. CDR3 loop: CASRNAINEQFF. The CDR3 nucleotides are TGTGCCAGCAGGAACGCTATCAATGAGCAGTTCTTC.

V is TRBV15 and J is TRBJ2-2; 8 bases are shared with TRBD2. The CDR3 loop spans 16 amino acids. J gave up 6 bases and V 1 base, and 7 bases lay outside the gene matches. From germline, CDR1 is LNHNV and CDR2 YYDKDF (reference sequence). The CDR3 loop reads CATSRGETSAAGELFF. The CDR3, as DNA: TGTGCCACCAGCAGAGGGGAGACTAGCGCGGCCGGGGAGCTGTTTTTT.

The rearrangement links TRBV29-1 to TRBJ2-7; tentatively, D is TRBD2 (5 bases). CDR3 size: 12 residues. Germline loops: CDR1 SQVTM, CDR2 ANQGSEA. Trimming removed 6 bases from V and 2 bases from J, with 11 bases in between. The CDR3 DNA reads as TGCAGCGTGGCGGGTGCCACCTACGAGCAGTACTTC. This codes for CSVAGATYEQYF.

The V and J genes are TRBV12-3 or TRBV12-4 and TRBJ2-3, with D unclear. V lost 3 bases and J lost 4, with 8 bases in between. This CDR3 has 13 residues. The CDR3 protein is CASSLSGADTQYF. CDR3 bases: TGTGCCAGCAGTTTGTCCGGTGCAGATACGCAGTATTTT.

The chain employs TRBV6-4 and TRBJ2-1; D unclear. The CDR3 covers 13 residues. The germline V and J ends were trimmed by 4 bases and 9 bases, with 13 bases remaining between them. Germline V gene data show CDR1 as MRHNA and CDR2 as SNTAGT. The CDR3 DNA is TGTGCCAGCAGTGGCTCCGGGTTTGGTGAGCAGTTCTTC. Protein product: CASSGSGFGEQFF.

The chain has TRBV6-2 or TRBV6-3 and TRBJ1-6; 10 positions agree with TRBD1. CDR1 is MNHEY and CDR2 is SVGEGT in the germline V gene. The V and J ends lost 5 bases and 3 bases, in that order; junction bases with no gene match: 4. This CDR3 comprises 16 residues. The DNA of the CDR3 is TGTGCCAGCAGTCGGGACAGGGGATTCTATAATTCACCCCTCCACTTT. This encodes CASSRDRGFYNSPLHF.

The rearrangement uses TRBV2 and TRBJ1-4; 11 bases line up with TRBD1. Germline values: CDR1 SNHLY, CDR2 FYNNEI. This CDR3 spans 14 amino acids. V shed 5 bases, J shed 8 bases, and the junction held 4 bases outside the gene matches. The CDR3 DNA sequence: TGTGCCAGCAGTCCCGGGACAGGGGGAGAAAAACTGTTTTTT. Encoded protein: CASSPGTGGEKLFF.

The chain carries TRBV7-9 and TRBJ2-1; D is perhaps TRBD2 (6 bases). Trimming cost V 3 bases and J 10 bases, with 19 bases left between them. The CDR3 contains 15 residues. Per germline, CDR1 SEHNR and CDR2 FQNEAQ (reference sequence). This CDR3 reads CASSFRGRSLGEQFF. Written as DNA, the CDR3 is TGTGCCAGCAGCTTTAGAGGGAGGTCCCTCGGCGAGCAGTTCTTC.

CDR3 amino acids: CASSFSGGNTEAFF. The CDR3, as DNA: TGCGCCAGCAGCTTCAGCGGGGGGAACACTGAAGCTTTCTTT. The chain combines TRBV5-1 with TRBJ1-1; the D gene is possibly TRBD1 (5 bases). This CDR3 contains 14 residues. V gave up 2 bases and J gave up 1 base, with 9 bases separating them. The germline gives CDR1 SGHRS, CDR2 YFSETQ.

CDR3 sequence (DNA): TGTGCCAGCTCACGGGGACAGGGGCCGAACACTGAAGCTTTCTTT. Its protein is CASSRGQGPNTEAFF. The chain couples TRBV18 to TRBJ1-1; 10 bases are a match to TRBD1. CDR3 length: 15 amino acids. Germline lookup yields CDR1 KGHSH and CDR2 LQKENI. V dropped 4 bases and J dropped 1; count of bases not matched to a gene: 3.

The rearrangement links TRBV27 to TRBJ1-6; D uncertain. Trimming removed 8 bases at V and 11 bases at J, with 16 bases between. This CDR3 region has 13 residues. Looked up from germline, CDR1 is MNHEY and CDR2 is SMNVEV (reference sequence). CDR3 sequence: CASAISSHPPLHF. The CDR3, as DNA: TGTGCCAGCGCGATCTCATCGCACCCACCCCTCCACTTT.

This chain uses TRBV4-1 with TRBJ1-5, with TRBD1 matching 9 bases. The CDR3 extends over 14 amino acids. V shed 5 bases and J 6 bases; nucleotides not matched to a gene: 5. CDR1 is MGHRA and CDR2 is YSYEKL in the germline V gene. CDR3 DNA: TGCGCCAGCAGCGTAACAGGGGGCACTCAGCCCCAGCATTTT. Amino acids: CASSVTGGTQPQHF.